Shown below are 7 T cell receptor beta chains from a single sample sequenced in a study of T cells after yellow fever vaccination. TCRdb ran MiXCR on the 5' RACE reads and lists one entry per CDR3 protein. The data show some 130,000 distinct CDR3 sequences, about 6.2% seen once. The sequences come from CD4+ T cells sorted from PBMCs, collected 10 days after the yellow fever booster vaccination. The receptors originated from a man aged 25 to 40 who received the YFV17D yellow fever vaccine.

As to this clonotype: A much larger clonotype is one base distant, so this may be a read error. The gene calls are TRBV15 and TRBJ2-1; 8 bases fit TRBD2. The germline gives CDR1 LNHNV, CDR2 YYDKDF (reference sequence). After removal of 1 base from V and 9 bases from J, the junction contained 8 bases not matched to a gene. The CDR3 totals 15 residues. CDR3 DNA sequence: TGTGCCACCAGCAGAGCCACCGGGAGGGCCGCTGAGCAGTTCTTC. Its translation is CATSRATGRAAEQFF.

Ten or more counts support this clonotype. The rearrangement joins TRBV27 to TRBJ2-5; 7 bases are shared with TRBD2. V dropped 3 bases and J dropped 3; count of bases not matched to a gene: 7. Germline V gene data show CDR1 as MNHEY and CDR2 as SMNVEV (reference sequence). The CDR3 contains 15 residues. The CDR3 coding sequence is TGTGCCAGCAGTTTTATGGGACTACGAGAAGAGACCCAGTACTTC. It codes for CASSFMGLREETQYF.

This clonotype was counted at least ten times. The chain employs TRBV20-1 and TRBJ2-5, with D possibly being TRBD2 (6 bases). The CDR3 contains 14 residues. Germline lookup yields CDR1 DFQATT and CDR2 SNEGSKA (reference sequence). V was trimmed by 5 bases and J by 2 bases, leaving 15 bases between them. The CDR3 region is CSAPTPGGQETQYF. For the CDR3, the DNA is TGCAGTGCTCCGACCCCCGGGGGACAAGAGACCCAGTACTTC.

For this clonotype: A much bigger clone sits one base away, suggesting this may be a read error. The CDR3 carries no conserved terminal phenylalanine or tryptophan, so it likely arises from a read error. V gene TRBV7-2 combines with J gene TRBJ2-1; D tentatively reads TRBD1 or TRBD2 (5 bases each). Looked up from germline, CDR1 is SGHTA and CDR2 is FQGNSA. The CDR3 spans 15 residues. Trimming cost V 7 bases and J 4 bases, with 17 bases left between them. DNA for the CDR3: TGTGCCAGCAACACCGCGTGGGGCGGGTACAATGAGCAGTTCCTC. As protein: CASNTAWGGYNEQFL.

CDR3 region: CASSLRAGYGYTF. The CDR3 bases are TGTGCCAGCAGCCTGAGGGCGGGCTATGGCTACACCTTC. This chain uses TRBV9 with TRBJ1-2; unclear D gene. The V gene lost 4 bases and the J gene lost 4 bases, with 11 bases spanning the gap. The germline gives CDR1 SGDLS, CDR2 YYNGEE. There are 13 residues in the CDR3.

This clonotype occurred many times. The chain links TRBV12-3 or TRBV12-4 to TRBJ2-1; 8 bases agree with TRBD2. The CDR3 loop spans 13 amino acids. V shed 5 bases, J shed 9 bases, and the junction held 6 bases outside the gene matches. The CDR3 nucleotides are TGTGCCAGCAGTCCGGGACTAGGTGGTGAGCAGTTCTTC. Its translation is CASSPGLGGEQFF.

The V call is TRBV20-1, the J call TRBJ2-5; 7 bases match TRBD2. The CDR3 spans 13 residues. Looked up from germline, CDR1 is DFQATT and CDR2 is SNEGSKA (reference sequence). The V segment lost 1 base and the J segment 7 bases; nucleotides outside the gene matches: 6. The CDR3 loop reads CSARVAGPGTQYF. DNA for the CDR3: TGCAGTGCTAGAGTAGCGGGCCCGGGGACCCAGTACTTC.